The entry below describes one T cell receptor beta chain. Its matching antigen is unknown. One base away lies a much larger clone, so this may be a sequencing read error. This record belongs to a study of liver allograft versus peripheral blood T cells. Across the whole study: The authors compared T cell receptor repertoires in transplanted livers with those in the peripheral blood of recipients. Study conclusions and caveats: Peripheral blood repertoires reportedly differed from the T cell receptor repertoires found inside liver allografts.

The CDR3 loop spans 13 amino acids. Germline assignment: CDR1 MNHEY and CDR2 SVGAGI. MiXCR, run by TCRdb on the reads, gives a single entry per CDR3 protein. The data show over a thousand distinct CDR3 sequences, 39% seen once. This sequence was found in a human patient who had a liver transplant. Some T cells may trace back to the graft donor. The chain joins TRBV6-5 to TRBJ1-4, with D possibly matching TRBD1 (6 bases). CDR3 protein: CANSPRQGEKLFF. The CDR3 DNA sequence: TGTGCCAACAGTCCCCGCCAGGGGGAAAAACTGTTTTTT.